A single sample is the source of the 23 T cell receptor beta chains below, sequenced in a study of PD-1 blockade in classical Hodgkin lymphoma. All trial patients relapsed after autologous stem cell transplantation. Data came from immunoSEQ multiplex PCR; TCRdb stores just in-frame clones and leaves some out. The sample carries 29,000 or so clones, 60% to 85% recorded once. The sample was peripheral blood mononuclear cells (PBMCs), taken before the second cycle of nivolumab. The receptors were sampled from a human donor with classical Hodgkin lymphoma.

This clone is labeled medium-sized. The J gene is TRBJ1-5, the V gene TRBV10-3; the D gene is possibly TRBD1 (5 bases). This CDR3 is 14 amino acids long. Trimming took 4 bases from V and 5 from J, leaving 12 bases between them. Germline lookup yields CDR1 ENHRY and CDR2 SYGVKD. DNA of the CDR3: TGTGCCATCAGTGGGTTGGGGCCCCATCAGCCCCAGCATTTT. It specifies CAISGLGPHQPQHF.

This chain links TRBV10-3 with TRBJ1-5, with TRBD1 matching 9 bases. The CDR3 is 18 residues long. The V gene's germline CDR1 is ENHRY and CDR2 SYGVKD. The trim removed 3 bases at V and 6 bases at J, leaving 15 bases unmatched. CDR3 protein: CAISDFRTGESLGQPQHF. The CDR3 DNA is TGTGCCATCAGTGATTTCCGGACAGGGGAGTCTCTTGGTCAGCCCCAGCATTTT.

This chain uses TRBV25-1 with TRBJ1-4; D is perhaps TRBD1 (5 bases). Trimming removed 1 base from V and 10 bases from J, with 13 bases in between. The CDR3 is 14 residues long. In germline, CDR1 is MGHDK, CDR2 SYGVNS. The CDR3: CASSELAGTGKLFF. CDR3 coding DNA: TGTGCCAGCAGTGAATTGGCAGGGACTGGAAAACTGTTTTTT.

This CDR3 is CASRDGGAEDTDTQYF. The CDR3 DNA is TGTGCCAGCAGAGATGGGGGGGCCGAGGACACAGATACGCAGTATTTT. The rearrangement links TRBV2 to TRBJ2-3; TRBD2 might be the D (7 bases). This CDR3 is 16 amino acids long. The V and J ends lost 6 bases and 2 bases respectively, with 18 bases between them. Germline loops: CDR1 SNHLY, CDR2 FYNNEI.

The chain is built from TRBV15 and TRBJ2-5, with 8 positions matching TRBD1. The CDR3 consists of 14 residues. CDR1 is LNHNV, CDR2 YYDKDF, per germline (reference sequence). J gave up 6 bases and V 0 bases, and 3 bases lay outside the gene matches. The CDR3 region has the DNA TGTGCCACCAGCAGAGACCAGGGGGCGAAGACCCAGTACTTC. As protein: CATSRDQGAKTQYF. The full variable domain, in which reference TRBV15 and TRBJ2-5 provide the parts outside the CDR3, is DAMVIQNPRYQVTQFGKPVTLSCSQTLNHNVMYWYQQKSSQAPKLLFHYYDKDFNNEADTPDNFQSRRPNTSFCFLDIRSPGLGDTAMYLCATSRDQGAKTQYFGPGTRLLVL.

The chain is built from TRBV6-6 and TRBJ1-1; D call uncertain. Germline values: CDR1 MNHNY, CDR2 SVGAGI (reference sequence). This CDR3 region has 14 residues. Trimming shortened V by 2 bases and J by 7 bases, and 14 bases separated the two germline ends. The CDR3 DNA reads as TGTGCCAGCAGTTACGAGACAAACGGTAGTGAAGCTTTCTTT. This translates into CASSYETNGSEAFF.

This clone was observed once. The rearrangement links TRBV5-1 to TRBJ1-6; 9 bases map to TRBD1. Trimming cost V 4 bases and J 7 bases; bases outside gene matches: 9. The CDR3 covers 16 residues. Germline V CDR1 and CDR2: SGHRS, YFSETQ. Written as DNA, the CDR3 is TGCGCCAGCAGCCCTGGGGTGGGACAGGGAAATTCACCCCTCCACTTT. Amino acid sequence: CASSPGVGQGNSPLHF.

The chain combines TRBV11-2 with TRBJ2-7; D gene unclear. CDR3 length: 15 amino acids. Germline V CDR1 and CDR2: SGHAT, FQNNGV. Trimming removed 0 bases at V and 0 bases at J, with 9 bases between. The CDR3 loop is CASSLDFSYSYEQYF. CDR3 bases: TGTGCCAGCAGCTTAGATTTCAGTTACTCCTACGAGCAGTACTTC.

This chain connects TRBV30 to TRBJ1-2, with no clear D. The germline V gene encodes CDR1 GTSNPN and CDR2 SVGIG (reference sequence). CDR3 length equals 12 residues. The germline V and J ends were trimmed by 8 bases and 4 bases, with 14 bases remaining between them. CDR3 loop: CAGKGEGYGYTF. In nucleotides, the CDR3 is TGTGCCGGCAAGGGAGAGGGCTATGGCTACACCTTC.

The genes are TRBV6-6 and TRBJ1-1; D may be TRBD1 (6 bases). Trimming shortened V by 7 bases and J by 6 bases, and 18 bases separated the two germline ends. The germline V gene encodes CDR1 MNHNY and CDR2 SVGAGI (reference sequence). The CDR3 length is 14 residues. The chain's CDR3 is CASNIKLGAAEAFF. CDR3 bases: TGTGCCAGCAACATAAAATTGGGGGCCGCTGAAGCTTTCTTT.

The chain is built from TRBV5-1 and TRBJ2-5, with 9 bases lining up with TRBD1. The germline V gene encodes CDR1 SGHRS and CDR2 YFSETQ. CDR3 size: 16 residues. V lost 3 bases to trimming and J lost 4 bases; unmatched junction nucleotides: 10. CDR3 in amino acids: CASSWSTGGVRETQYF. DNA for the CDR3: TGCGCCAGCAGCTGGTCGACAGGGGGGGTGAGAGAGACCCAGTACTTC.

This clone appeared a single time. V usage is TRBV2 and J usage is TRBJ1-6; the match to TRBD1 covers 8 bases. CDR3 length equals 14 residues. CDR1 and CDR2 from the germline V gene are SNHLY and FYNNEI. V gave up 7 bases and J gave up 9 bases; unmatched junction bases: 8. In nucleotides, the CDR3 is TGTGCCAGCAAGGGGGGACAGGTACTTTCACCCCTCCACTTT. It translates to CASKGGQVLSPLHF.

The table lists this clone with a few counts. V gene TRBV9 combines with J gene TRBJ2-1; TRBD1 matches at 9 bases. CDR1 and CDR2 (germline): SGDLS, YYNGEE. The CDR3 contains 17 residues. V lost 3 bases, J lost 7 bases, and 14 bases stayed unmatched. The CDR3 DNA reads TGTGCCAGCAGCGCGCAAGCGGGGACAGGGAGGGGGAATGAGCAGTTCTTC. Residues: CASSAQAGTGRGNEQFF.

The CDR3 DNA follows: TGCGCCAGCCGAGCCGGGACAACGGACACTGAAGCTTTCTTT. Its translation: CASRAGTTDTEAFF. The chain has TRBV4-1 and TRBJ1-1; TRBD1 is a possible D gene (6 bases). The V and J ends lost 8 bases and 3 bases respectively, with 16 bases between them. Per germline, CDR1 MGHRA and CDR2 YSYEKL. The CDR3 sequence is 14 residues long.

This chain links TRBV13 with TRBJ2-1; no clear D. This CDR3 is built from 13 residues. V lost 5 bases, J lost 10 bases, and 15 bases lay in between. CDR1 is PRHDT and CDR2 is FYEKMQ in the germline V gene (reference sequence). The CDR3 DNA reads TGTGCCAGCAGCACCAGCTACCGGAGAGAGCAGTTCTTC. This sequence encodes CASSTSYRREQFF.

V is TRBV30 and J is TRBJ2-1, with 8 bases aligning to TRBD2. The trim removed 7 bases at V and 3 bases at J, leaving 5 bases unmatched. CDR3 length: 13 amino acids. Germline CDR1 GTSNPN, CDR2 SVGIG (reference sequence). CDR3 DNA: TGTGCCTTAGGTAGCGGGGACTACAATGAGCAGTTCTTC. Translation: CALGSGDYNEQFF.

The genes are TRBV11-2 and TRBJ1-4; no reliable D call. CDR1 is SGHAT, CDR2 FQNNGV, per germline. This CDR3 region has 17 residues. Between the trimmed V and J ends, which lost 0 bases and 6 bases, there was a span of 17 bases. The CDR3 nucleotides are TGTGCCAGCAGCTTAGAGGCCTGGGTGGGTGAGGATGAAAAACTGTTTTTT. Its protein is CASSLEAWVGEDEKLFF.

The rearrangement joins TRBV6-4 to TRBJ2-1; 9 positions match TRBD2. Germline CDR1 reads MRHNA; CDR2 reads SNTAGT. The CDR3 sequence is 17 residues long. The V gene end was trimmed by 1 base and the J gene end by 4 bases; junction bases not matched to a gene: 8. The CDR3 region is CASSDFRRGGGYNEQFF. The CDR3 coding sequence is TGTGCCAGCAGTGACTTTCGGCGGGGGGGAGGATACAATGAGCAGTTCTTC.

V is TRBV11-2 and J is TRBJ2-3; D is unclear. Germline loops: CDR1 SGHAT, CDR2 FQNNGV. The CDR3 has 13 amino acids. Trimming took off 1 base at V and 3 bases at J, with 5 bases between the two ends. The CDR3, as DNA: TGTGCCAGCAGCTTAGGTACGACAGATACGCAGTATTTT. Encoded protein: CASSLGTTDTQYF. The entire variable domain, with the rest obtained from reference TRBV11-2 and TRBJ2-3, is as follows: EAGVAQSPRYKIIEKRQSVAFWCNPISGHATLYWYQQILGQGPKLLIQFQNNGVVDDSQLPKDRFSAERLKGVDSTLKIQPAKLEDSAVYLCASSLGTTDTQYFGPGTRLTVL.

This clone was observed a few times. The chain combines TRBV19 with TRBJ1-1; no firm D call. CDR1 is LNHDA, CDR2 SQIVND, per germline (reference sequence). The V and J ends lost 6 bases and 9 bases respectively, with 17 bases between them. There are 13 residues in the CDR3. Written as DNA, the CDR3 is TGTGCCAGTAGACAAAACCTCCGCGGGCAAGCTTTCTTT. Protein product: CASRQNLRGQAFF.

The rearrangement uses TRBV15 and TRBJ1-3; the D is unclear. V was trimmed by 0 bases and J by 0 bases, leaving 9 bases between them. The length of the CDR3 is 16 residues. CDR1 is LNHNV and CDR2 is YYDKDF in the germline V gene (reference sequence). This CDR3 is CATSRDAVVSGNTIYF. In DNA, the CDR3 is TGTGCCACCAGCAGAGATGCGGTCGTCTCTGGAAACACCATATATTTT. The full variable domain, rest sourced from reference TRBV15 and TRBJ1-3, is DAMVIQNPRYQVTQFGKPVTLSCSQTLNHNVMYWYQQKSSQAPKLLFHYYDKDFNNEADTPDNFQSRRPNTSFCFLDIRSPGLGDTAMYLCATSRDAVVSGNTIYFGEGSWLTVV.

CDR3 amino acids: CASSLAGNTIYF. The CDR3, as DNA: TGCGCCAGCAGCTTGGCGGGAAACACCATATATTTT. The chain couples TRBV5-1 to TRBJ1-3; D is unresolved. This CDR3 has 12 residues. V lost 0 bases and J 4 bases, leaving 2 bases between the germline ends. Germline V CDR1 and CDR2: SGHRS, YFSETQ.

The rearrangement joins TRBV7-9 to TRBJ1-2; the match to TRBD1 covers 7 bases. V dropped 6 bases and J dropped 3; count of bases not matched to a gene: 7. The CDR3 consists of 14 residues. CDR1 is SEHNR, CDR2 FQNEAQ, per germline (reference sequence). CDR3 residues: CASRDTGEHYGYTF. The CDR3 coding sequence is TGTGCCAGCAGGGATACAGGGGAGCACTATGGCTACACCTTC.